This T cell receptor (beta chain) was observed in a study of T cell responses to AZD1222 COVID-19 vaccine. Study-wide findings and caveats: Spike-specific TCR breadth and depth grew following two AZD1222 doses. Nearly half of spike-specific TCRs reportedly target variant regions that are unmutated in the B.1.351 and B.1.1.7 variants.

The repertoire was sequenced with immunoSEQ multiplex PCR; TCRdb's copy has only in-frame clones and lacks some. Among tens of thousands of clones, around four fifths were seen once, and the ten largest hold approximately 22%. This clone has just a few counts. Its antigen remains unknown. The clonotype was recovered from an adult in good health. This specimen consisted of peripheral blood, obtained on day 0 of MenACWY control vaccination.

In DNA form, the CDR3 reads TGTGCCAGCAGCTTTGGAGGTTCACCCCTCCACTTT. It specifies CASSFGGSPLHF. The V and J genes are TRBV11-2 and TRBJ1-6; D not certain. The V and J ends lost 3 bases and 9 bases respectively, with 6 bases between them. The CDR3 extends over 12 amino acids. Germline V CDR1 and CDR2: SGHAT, FQNNGV.